This T cell receptor beta chain originates from a study of CD8+ T cells in alopecia areata. Whole-study findings and limits: The study found higher clonality in lesional than normal scalp, especially in alopecia totalis/universalis.

As concerns this clone: No antigen is known for it. Genes and germline come from the mouse. The read gets to within 4 residues of the CDR3 end, and the germline J gene fills in the rest.

Germline CDR1 GKSSPN, CDR2 SITVG. The CDR3 consists of 14 residues. Trimming left V 4 bases short and J 6 bases short, with 16 bases between. Following RNA extraction, reverse transcription yielded cDNA that acted as the sequencing template. The data were produced by immunoSEQ multiplex PCR, yet TCRdb's version contains in-frame clones alone and is incomplete. The sample contains 250,000 or so clones, none of them singletons. The pooled cutaneous lymph node cells were sorted using several markers (CD4, CD8alpha, NKG2D, NKG2ACE and others). This receptor was identified in a C3H/HeJ mouse with alopecia areata. Mouse strain MHC haplotype: H2-k. Specimen: CD4+ T cells sorted from a lymph node. V usage is TRBV31 and J usage is TRBJ2-1; maybe TRBD1 (6 bases). The CDR3 DNA, read in part, is TGTGCCTGGAATCCGCCGGGACACCTTGCT. It translates to CAWNPPGHLA. The full CDR3 sequence reads CAWNPPGHLAEQFF.